These 6 T cell receptor beta chains were all obtained from the same sample, sequenced in a study of cytomegalovirus exposure and HLA in healthy donors (TCRdb year 2017). Libraries were built with the immunoSEQ multiplex PCR assay. TCRdb mirrors the immuneACCESS table, restricted to in-frame sequences. Some clones are absent from its copies; in checked studies, under half trace to an unresolved V gene, and the reason for the others is unknown. This sample lists over 200,000 clones; around nine tenths were detected once. The biggest ten clones account for more than 1.5% of the sample. The sequenced sample consisted of PBMCs. The origin of the receptors is a woman under 30 in good health and CMV-seropositive.

With regard to this clone: At the DNA level, this CDR3 is encoded by other sequences in the same sample as well. J is TRBJ2-7 and V is TRBV6-5, with a possible D match to TRBD1 (5 bases). V shed 0 bases and J shed 4 bases, with 7 bases lying between them. The CDR3 contains 13 residues. In germline, CDR1 is MNHEY, CDR2 SVGAGI. The CDR3 protein is CASSYSAGYEQYF. For the CDR3, the DNA is TGTGCCAGCAGTTACTCGGCAGGGTACGAGCAGTACTTC.

V is TRBV29-1 and J is TRBJ1-2; 8 bases align to TRBD1. Germline CDR1 is SQVTM and CDR2 is ANQGSEA. The CDR3 extends over 13 amino acids. Losses at the gene ends were 5 bases for V and 7 bases for J; bases not matched to a gene: 9. CDR3 in amino acids: CSVPGGAVGGYTF. CDR3 DNA: TGCAGCGTTCCAGGGGGCGCGGTGGGTGGCTACACCTTC. Looking up the rest from reference TRBV29-1 and TRBJ1-2 gives the full variable domain: SAVISQKPSRDICQRGTSLTIQCQVDSQVTMMFWYRQQPGQSLTLIATANQGSEATYESGFVIDKFPISRPNLTFSTLTVSNMSPEDSSIYLCSVPGGAVGGYTFGSGTRLTVV.

This clone was seen only once. The chain employs TRBV7-2 and TRBJ2-7; D is possibly TRBD1 (8 bases). V shed 6 bases and J shed 3 bases, with 18 bases lying between them. The CDR3 sequence is 15 residues long. CDR1 is SGHTA and CDR2 is FQGNSA in the germline V gene. The CDR3 protein is CASSFRQGTIYEQYF. CDR3 coding DNA: TGTGCCAGCAGTTTTCGACAGGGGACTATCTACGAGCAGTACTTC.

This chain joins TRBV5-4 and TRBJ2-7; no definite D call. CDR1 and CDR2 from the germline V gene are SGHNT and YYREEE (reference sequence). The V end lost 3 bases, the J end lost 7 bases, and 14 bases lay between the germline ends. This CDR3 spans 13 amino acids. This chain's CDR3 is CASSSPQPREQYF. DNA of the CDR3: TGTGCCAGCAGCTCGCCACAACCACGAGAGCAGTACTTC.

The chain recombines TRBV5-1 with TRBJ2-5, with TRBD2 identical over 9 bases. The J segment lost 1 base and the V segment lost 7 bases, leaving 8 bases of the junction unmatched. CDR3 length: 15 amino acids. Per the germline V gene, CDR1 is SGHRS and CDR2 is YFSETQ. In DNA, the CDR3 is TGCGCCAGCCGCCGCGCGGGAGGGATCCAAGAGACCCAGTACTTC. It translates to CASRRAGGIQETQYF.

The J gene is TRBJ1-5, the V gene TRBV27; 7 bases line up with TRBD1. The CDR3 has 17 amino acids. Per germline, CDR1 MNHEY and CDR2 SMNVEV (reference sequence). V lost 8 bases and J lost 3; bases outside the gene matches: 16. Here the CDR3 reads CASSALTGQPFNQPQHF. CDR3 DNA sequence: TGTGCCAGCTCGGCGTTAACGGGACAGCCCTTCAATCAGCCCCAGCATTTT.